This TCR beta chain was documented in a study of blood T cell repertoires in COVID-19. Only in-frame clones appear in the TCRdb table, and some are missing; sequencing was by immunoSEQ multiplex PCR. This sample carries approximately 200,000 clones, roughly 83% of them seen once, and the ten largest clones take about 1.3%. The CDR3 is 15 amino acids. In germline, CDR1 is SNHLY, CDR2 FYNNEI. V shed 6 bases and J shed 0 bases, with 11 bases lying between them. Allocation to cohorts depended on clinical history reported by the participants. V and J are TRBV2 and TRBJ2-2; D perhaps matches TRBD2 (6 bases). Sample: PBMCs or T cells enriched from blood (not recorded which). The clonotype originates from a woman between 40 and 50 years old with acute COVID-19. The CDR3 DNA follows: TGTGCCAGCAGGAAAGGCGGGGCGAACACCGGGGAGCTGTTTTTT. Its protein is CASRKGGANTGELFF.